Listed here are 21 T cell receptor beta chains from one sample, sequenced in a study of blood T cell repertoires in COVID-19 (dated by TCRdb to about 2020). The library was prepared using the immunoSEQ multiplex PCR assay. Sourced from immuneACCESS, this table was stored by TCRdb with only in-frame sequences that have V and J called. A share of the clones is absent; for the studies checked, an unresolved V gene accounts for under half, and the remainder has no known explanation. Across this sample there are approximately 68,000 clones, with 81% seen only once. The ten most abundant clones make up 9.2% of the sample. Sequenced sample: peripheral blood. The receptors were gathered from a human donor in a cohort sampled during active COVID-19.

The table lists this clone with a few counts. The chain employs TRBV4-1 and TRBJ2-1; 11 bases match TRBD2. V trimming: 4 bases; J trimming: 10 bases; junction bases outside the gene matches: 9. Germline CDR1 is MGHRA and CDR2 is YSYEKL. CDR3 length: 15 residues. In DNA, the CDR3 is TGCGCCAGCAGCCTGGGGGTAGCGGGAGGGCTGGAGCAGTTCTTC. Amino acids: CASSLGVAGGLEQFF.

The chain recombines TRBV6-6 with TRBJ2-3, with 7 bases identical to TRBD2. V lost 0 bases, J lost 4 bases, and 4 bases stayed unmatched. The CDR3 is 15 residues long. The germline gives CDR1 MNHNY, CDR2 SVGAGI (reference sequence). The CDR3 coding sequence is TGTGCCAGCAGTTACTCAGCGGGAAAGGCAGATACGCAGTATTTT. Encoded protein: CASSYSAGKADTQYF.

The gene calls are TRBV9 and TRBJ2-1, with D maybe TRBD2 (6 bases). The CDR3 has 16 amino acids. The germline gives CDR1 SGDLS, CDR2 YYNGEE. Deletions cut 2 bases from V and 2 bases from J, with 14 bases between. The CDR3 coding sequence is TGTGCCAGCAGCGTCGCCGGGGAGCGGGCCTACAATGAGCAGTTCTTC. Its translation: CASSVAGERAYNEQFF.

The rearrangement links TRBV28 to TRBJ2-2; 12 bases are shared with TRBD2. The V gene end was trimmed by 3 bases and the J gene end by 5 bases; junction bases not matched to a gene: 10. Germline V gives CDR1 MDHEN, CDR2 SYDVKM. This CDR3 contains 18 residues. CDR3 sequence: CASSFSLAGGEGTGELFF. CDR3 sequence (DNA): TGTGCCAGCAGTTTCAGTCTAGCGGGAGGGGAGGGAACCGGGGAGCTGTTTTTT.

The chain is built from TRBV7-3 and TRBJ1-6; 7 nucleotides agree with TRBD1. This CDR3 contains 13 residues. V lost 4 bases, J lost 10 bases, and 4 bases stayed unmatched. Germline loops: CDR1 SGHTA, CDR2 FQGTGA. As DNA, the CDR3 is TGTGCCAGCAGCTCCGGGACAGAATCACCCCTCCACTTT. Protein sequence: CASSSGTESPLHF. Filled out from reference TRBV7-3 and TRBJ1-6, the complete variable domain reads GAGVSQTPSNKVTEKGKYVELRCDPISGHTALYWYRQSLGQGPEFLIYFQGTGAADDSGLPNDRFFAVRPEGSVSTLKIQRTERGDSAVYLCASSSGTESPLHFGNGTRLTVT.

V gene TRBV16 combines with J gene TRBJ1-1; D uncertain. The CDR3 has 15 residues. Germline V CDR1 and CDR2: KGHSY, FQNENV. The V gene lost 8 bases and the J gene lost 2 bases, with 18 bases spanning the gap. The CDR3 DNA sequence: TGTGCCAGCGCGGGCGAAGGGCGCCACAACACTGAAGCTTTCTTT. Translated: CASAGEGRHNTEAFF.

The chain is built from TRBV6-5 and TRBJ2-7; TRBD2 matches 10 bases. Trimming removed 2 bases from V and 6 bases from J; junction bases left unmatched: 1. Germline assignment: CDR1 MNHEY and CDR2 SVGAGI. This CDR3 is built from 13 residues. CDR3 nucleotides: TGTGCCAGCAGTTACCTAGCGGGAGTCGAGCAGTACTTC. Translation gives CASSYLAGVEQYF.

The rearrangement links TRBV4-1 to TRBJ2-7; a weak D match, TRBD1 (9 bases). The CDR3 loop spans 19 amino acids. Between the trimmed V and J ends, which lost 5 bases and 10 bases, there was a span of 36 bases. CDR1 MGHRA and CDR2 YSYEKL come from the germline V gene. The chain's CDR3 is CASSSRMLSGIQGAGGQYF. CDR3 nucleotides: TGCGCCAGCAGCTCCCGCATGCTTTCCGGGATACAGGGGGCGGGGGGACAGTACTTC.

The table lists this clone with a count of one. The CDR3 reads CASSIGPEVNQPQHF. The CDR3 DNA sequence: TGTGCCAGTAGTATAGGCCCCGAGGTCAATCAGCCCCAGCATTTT. J is TRBJ1-5 and V is TRBV19; the D is unclear. V was clipped by 1 base and J by 3 bases, with 10 bases between them. The CDR3 is 15 amino acids. Germline lookup yields CDR1 LNHDA and CDR2 SQIVND (reference sequence).

The rearrangement uses TRBV6-5 and TRBJ2-7, with D possibly being TRBD2 (7 bases). This CDR3 has 15 amino acids. Germline CDR1 and CDR2: MNHEY and SVGAGI. The V gene lost 8 bases and the J gene lost 1 base, with 18 bases spanning the gap. DNA of the CDR3: TGTGCCAGCTGGGGGTCTAGCGGACAGTCCTACGAGCAGTACTTC. This encodes CASWGSSGQSYEQYF.

The rearrangement joins TRBV6-5 to TRBJ1-5; 7 positions agree with TRBD1. This CDR3 has 14 residues. J lost 4 bases, V lost 6 bases, and 6 bases had no gene match. Germline lookup yields CDR1 MNHEY and CDR2 SVGAGI. CDR3 sequence reads: CASRDRWGNQPQHF. The DNA of the CDR3 is TGTGCCAGCAGGGACAGGTGGGGGAATCAGCCCCAGCATTTT.

V gene TRBV19 combines with J gene TRBJ2-3; no definite D call. This CDR3 contains 14 residues. The germline V gene has CDR1 LNHDA and CDR2 SQIVND (reference sequence). V shed 3 bases and J shed 1 base, with 8 bases lying between them. CDR3 nucleotides: TGTGCCAGTAGTATTACGAGTGGCACAGATACGCAGTATTTT. Its translation: CASSITSGTDTQYF.

The V call is TRBV30, the J call TRBJ2-1, with D possibly TRBD2 on 6 matching bases. Trimming took 2 bases from V and 5 from J, leaving 13 bases between them. The CDR3 extends over 14 amino acids. The germline V gene has CDR1 GTSNPN and CDR2 SVGIG (reference sequence). The CDR3 DNA sequence: TGTGCCTGGAGTACGGGGGTCACCAACAATGAGCAGTTCTTC. Translation: CAWSTGVTNNEQFF.

The chain couples TRBV9 to TRBJ2-5; D call uncertain. The V end lost 0 bases, the J end lost 2 bases, and 5 bases lay between the germline ends. This CDR3 is 13 amino acids long. Germline loops: CDR1 SGDLS, CDR2 YYNGEE. The CDR3 loop reads CASSVAPQETQYF. CDR3 coding DNA: TGTGCCAGCAGCGTAGCCCCTCAAGAGACCCAGTACTTC.

The chain carries TRBV5-1 and TRBJ2-7; 9 bases fit TRBD1. The CDR3 has 15 amino acids. Germline lookup yields CDR1 SGHRS and CDR2 YFSETQ. Trimming removed 4 bases from V and 3 bases from J; junction bases left unmatched: 8. CDR3 DNA: TGCGCCAGCAGCGTCGCCGGGACAGGGAGCTACGAGCAGTACTTC. The encoded protein is CASSVAGTGSYEQYF.

The gene calls are TRBV7-9 and TRBJ2-1, with TRBD2 matching 7 bases. The V gene end was trimmed by 5 bases and the J gene end by 6 bases; junction bases not matched to a gene: 7. CDR1 and CDR2 (germline): SEHNR, FQNEAQ (reference sequence). The CDR3 extends over 14 amino acids. CDR3 bases: TGTGCCAGCAGCCTTTTCAAGCGGGGCAATGAGCAGTTCTTC. It translates to CASSLFKRGNEQFF.

The genes are TRBV28 and TRBJ2-6; D unclear. Germline V gene lookup returns CDR1 MDHEN and CDR2 SYDVKM. CDR3 length equals 16 residues. V lost 3 bases and J lost 0, with 9 bases in between. The CDR3 sequence is CASSLAVYSGANVLTF. CDR3 DNA: TGTGCCAGCAGTTTGGCGGTTTACTCTGGGGCCAACGTCCTGACTTTC. Looking up the rest from reference TRBV28 and TRBJ2-6 gives the full variable domain: DVKVTQSSRYLVKRTGEKVFLECVQDMDHENMFWYRQDPGLGLRLIYFSYDVKMKEKGDIPEGYSVSREKKERFSLILESASTNQTSMYLCASSLAVYSGANVLTFGAGSRLTVL.

The chain links TRBV5-1 to TRBJ2-7, with 8 nucleotides matching TRBD1. The V and J ends lost 4 bases and 2 bases, in that order; junction bases with no gene match: 8. The CDR3 contains 15 residues. From germline, CDR1 is SGHRS and CDR2 YFSETQ. CDR3 region: CASSHYQGATYEQYF. DNA of the CDR3: TGCGCCAGCAGCCATTATCAGGGGGCAACCTACGAGCAGTACTTC. Full variable domain (remainder filled in from reference TRBV5-1 and TRBJ2-7): KAGVTQTPRYLIKTRGQQVTLSCSPISGHRSVSWYQQTPGQGLQFLFEYFSETQRNKGNFPGRFSGRQFSNSRSEMNVSTLELGDSALYLCASSHYQGATYEQYFGPGTRLTVT.

CDR3 protein: CASSSSGRTYHNEQFF. The CDR3 DNA reads TGTGCCAGCAGTTCAAGCGGGAGAACCTACCACAATGAGCAGTTCTTC. The rearrangement uses TRBV3-1 (or the pseudogene TRBV3-2) and TRBJ2-1; 8 positions match TRBD2. The V segment lost 6 bases and the J segment 5 bases; nucleotides outside the gene matches: 12. This CDR3 has 16 amino acids. CDR1 LGHDT and CDR2 YNNKEL come from the germline V gene (reference sequence).

This clone was seen only once. The V call is TRBV27, the J call TRBJ1-1; weak D call: TRBD1 (6 bases). V lost 2 bases, J lost 9 bases, and 10 bases lay in between. The CDR3 runs to 12 residues. Looked up from germline, CDR1 is MNHEY and CDR2 is SMNVEV (reference sequence). The CDR3 reads CASSLGGAQAFF. The CDR3 nucleotides read TGTGCCAGCAGTTTAGGGGGGGCCCAAGCTTTCTTT.

This chain uses TRBV28 with TRBJ1-2; D remains unclear. The V and J ends lost 7 bases and 0 bases respectively, with 18 bases between them. The CDR3 is 16 residues long. Germline CDR1 MDHEN, CDR2 SYDVKM. CDR3 in DNA: TGTGCCAGCATCCCTATTGAGTCCAATACTAACTATGGCTACACCTTC. It translates to CASIPIESNTNYGYTF.